This TCR beta chain was profiled in a study of molecular identifiers for immune sequencing clone quantification. Broader study findings: Clones with over 20 RNA copies captured over 97% of effector molecules but under 1% of naive ones.

Concerning this clonotype itself: The antigen remains unidentified.

This CDR3 spans 23 amino acids. The junction had 21 bases not matched to a gene; V was cut back by 3 bases and J by 1 base. TCRdb reprocessed the PCR reads with MiXCR, giving one entry per CDR3 protein. The sample has more than 250,000 distinct CDR3 sequences, about 21% seen once. The TCR comes from a human donor in good health. Some libraries in this study had Jurkat cell RNA spiked in. The chain carries TRBV6-7 and TRBJ2-1; TRBD2 agrees at 13 bases. TRBV6-7 is filed as an ORF, its function uncertain. What was sequenced was naive CD8+ T cells from blood, with Jurkat cell RNA spiked in. The subset here: FACS-sorted CD8+CD4-CCR7+CD45RA+ naive T cells. CDR3 nucleotides: TGTGCCAGCAGTTATCCATCGGACAGGCCACTAGCGGGGGGGCCTACATCCTACAATGAGCAGTTCTTC. Amino acids: CASSYPSDRPLAGGPTSYNEQFF.